This is a list of T cell receptor beta chains from one sample in a study of T cell changes during pregnancy in multiple sclerosis. The repertoire was sequenced with immunoSEQ multiplex PCR; TCRdb's copy has only in-frame clones and lacks some. The sample includes about 68,000 clones, roughly 90% of them seen just once. The sample here was peripheral blood, taken after pregnancy. The receptors stem from a female donor in good health, enrolled as a control in a pregnancy study. Each CDR3 is given with its conserved first and last residue. A D gene is named only where the DNA matches it firmly. Not all rows give a size; the values are once, few, many and, for expanded clones, a class.

size: NA; D: NA; J: TRBJ1-2; V: TRBV7-2; CDR3: CASSSRDTLTF; DNA: TGTGCCAGCAGCTCCCGGGACACACTCACCTTC
size: NA; D: TRBD2; J: TRBJ2-5; V: TRBV30; CDR3: CAWNRGGIGTQYF; DNA: TGTGCCTGGAATCGGGGGGGTATAGGAACCCAGTACTTC
size: NA; D: TRBD2; J: TRBJ2-7; V: TRBV10-2; CDR3: CASSGLAGFYEQYF; DNA: TGCGCCAGCTCGGGACTAGCGGGCTTCTACGAGCAGTACTTC
size: few; D: NA; J: TRBJ1-1; V: TRBV6-1; CDR3: CASSDKMNTEAFF; DNA: TGTGCCAGCAGTGACAAAATGAACACTGAAGCTTTCTTT
size: NA; D: NA; J: TRBJ1-2; V: TRBV19; CDR3: CASSIGQQGFGYTF; DNA: TGTGCCAGTAGTATAGGGCAACAGGGATTTGGCTACACCTTC
size: NA; D: NA; J: TRBJ1-2; V: TRBV28; CDR3: CASSRWRAYGYTF; DNA: TGTGCCAGCAGCCGTTGGCGGGCCTATGGCTACACCTTC
size: NA; D: NA; J: TRBJ1-1; V: TRBV27; CDR3: CASSLSHRNTEAFF; DNA: TGTGCCAGCAGTTTATCGCACAGAAACACTGAAGCTTTCTTT
size: NA; D: TRBD2; J: TRBJ2-3; V: TRBV13; CDR3: CASTLSGANTDTQYF; DNA: TGTGCCAGCACCCTAAGCGGGGCGAACACAGATACGCAGTATTTT
size: NA; D: NA; J: TRBJ1-5; V: TRBV28; CDR3: CASSLFAGNQPQHF; DNA: TGTGCCAGCAGTTTATTCGCAGGCAATCAGCCCCAGCATTTT
size: NA; D: NA; J: TRBJ1-1; V: TRBV28; CDR3: CASSWRYTEAFF; DNA: TGTGCCAGCAGTTGGCGGTACACTGAAGCTTTCTTT
size: NA; D: TRBD2; J: TRBJ2-1; V: TRBV5-1; CDR3: CASSLDWGRASNEQFF; DNA: TGCGCCAGCAGCTTGGATTGGGGGAGGGCCAGCAATGAGCAGTTCTTC
size: NA; D: TRBD2; J: TRBJ2-3; V: TRBV4-3; CDR3: CASSQEVLAGLTDTQYF; DNA: TGCGCCAGCAGCCAAGAAGTACTAGCGGGGCTCACAGATACGCAGTATTTT
size: once; D: NA; J: TRBJ1-3; V: TRBV21-1; CDR3: CASSKGGGFISGNTIYF; DNA: TGTGCCAGCAGCAAAGGCGGAGGCTTCATCTCTGGAAACACCATATATTTT
size: NA; D: NA; J: TRBJ2-7; V: TRBV11-2; CDR3: CASSSVGAEYEQYF; DNA: TGTGCCAGCAGCTCCGTAGGGGCGGAATACGAGCAGTACTTC
size: NA; D: NA; J: TRBJ1-5; V: TRBV6-5; CDR3: CASSYSYGGQGQPQHF; DNA: TGTGCCAGCAGTTACTCATACGGGGGGCAGGGGCAGCCCCAGCATTTT
size: NA; D: TRBD1; J: TRBJ2-3; V: TRBV7-9; CDR3: CASSLDGQGLNTQYF; DNA: TGTGCCAGCAGCTTAGACGGACAGGGTTTGAATACGCAGTATTTT
size: NA; D: TRBD2; J: TRBJ2-2; V: TRBV5-1; CDR3: CASSLPGGNTGELFF; DNA: TGCGCCAGCAGCTTACCGGGGGGAAACACCGGGGAGCTGTTTTTT
size: NA; D: TRBD1; J: TRBJ1-4; V: TRBV5-1; CDR3: CASSSDRVDGKLFF; DNA: TGCGCCAGCAGTTCGGACAGGGTTGATGGAAAACTGTTTTTT
size: NA; D: NA; J: TRBJ1-4; V: TRBV7-9; CDR3: CASSKGSRTEKLFF; DNA: TGTGCCAGCAGCAAGGGGTCACGGACGGAAAAACTGTTTTTT
size: once; D: NA; J: TRBJ2-7; V: TRBV9; CDR3: CASSVSGSVYEQYF; DNA: TGTGCCAGCAGCGTTTCAGGGTCGGTCTACGAGCAGTACTTC
size: NA; D: NA; J: TRBJ2-1; V: TRBV27; CDR3: CASGQGSGKFDNEQFF; DNA: TGTGCCAGCGGACAAGGATCAGGGAAGTTCGACAATGAGCAGTTCTTC
size: NA; D: TRBD2; J: TRBJ2-7; V: TRBV4-2; CDR3: CASSQDRASGYEQYF; DNA: TGTGCCAGCAGCCAAGATCGGGCTAGCGGCTACGAGCAGTACTTC
size: NA; D: TRBD2; J: TRBJ2-1; V: TRBV4-1; CDR3: CASSPRRTSGSTYNEQFF; DNA: TGCGCCAGCAGCCCTCGGAGGACTAGCGGATCAACCTACAATGAGCAGTTCTTC
size: many; D: TRBD1; J: TRBJ2-7; V: TRBV9; CDR3: CASSAGQGTTYEQYF; DNA: TGTGCCAGCAGCGCCGGACAGGGGACTACCTACGAGCAGTACTTC